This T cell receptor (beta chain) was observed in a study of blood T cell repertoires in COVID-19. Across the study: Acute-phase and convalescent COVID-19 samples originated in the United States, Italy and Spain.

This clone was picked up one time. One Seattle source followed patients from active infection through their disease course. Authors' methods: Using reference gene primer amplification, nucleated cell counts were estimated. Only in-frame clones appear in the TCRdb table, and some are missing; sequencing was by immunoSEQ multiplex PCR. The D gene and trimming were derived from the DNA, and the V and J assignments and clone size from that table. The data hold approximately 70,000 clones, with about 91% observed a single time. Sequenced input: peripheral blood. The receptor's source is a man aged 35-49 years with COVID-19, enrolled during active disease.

The CDR3 DNA sequence: TGTGCCAGCAGTGCCGGGACAAAGGATGGCTACACCTTC. Residues: CASSAGTKDGYTF. J is TRBJ1-2 and V is TRBV27; a possible D gene is TRBD1 (6 bases). Germline V CDR1 and CDR2: MNHEY, SMNVEV (reference sequence). V was pared by 5 bases and J by 6 bases, with 13 bases between. The CDR3 sequence is 13 residues long.